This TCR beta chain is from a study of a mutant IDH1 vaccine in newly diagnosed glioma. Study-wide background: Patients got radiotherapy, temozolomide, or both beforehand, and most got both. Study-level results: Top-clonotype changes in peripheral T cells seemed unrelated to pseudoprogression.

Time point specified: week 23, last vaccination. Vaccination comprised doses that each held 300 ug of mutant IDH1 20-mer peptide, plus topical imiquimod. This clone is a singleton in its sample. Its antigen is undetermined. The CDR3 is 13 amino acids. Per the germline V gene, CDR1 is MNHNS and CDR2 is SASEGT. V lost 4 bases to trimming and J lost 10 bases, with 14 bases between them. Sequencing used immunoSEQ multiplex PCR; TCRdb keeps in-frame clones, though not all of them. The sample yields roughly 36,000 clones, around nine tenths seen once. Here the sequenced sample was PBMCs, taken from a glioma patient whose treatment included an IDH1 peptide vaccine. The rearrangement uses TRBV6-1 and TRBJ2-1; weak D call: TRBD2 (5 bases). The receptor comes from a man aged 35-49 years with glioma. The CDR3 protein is CASSGTRGNEQFF. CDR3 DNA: TGTGCCAGCAGTGGGACCCGAGGGAACGAGCAGTTCTTC.